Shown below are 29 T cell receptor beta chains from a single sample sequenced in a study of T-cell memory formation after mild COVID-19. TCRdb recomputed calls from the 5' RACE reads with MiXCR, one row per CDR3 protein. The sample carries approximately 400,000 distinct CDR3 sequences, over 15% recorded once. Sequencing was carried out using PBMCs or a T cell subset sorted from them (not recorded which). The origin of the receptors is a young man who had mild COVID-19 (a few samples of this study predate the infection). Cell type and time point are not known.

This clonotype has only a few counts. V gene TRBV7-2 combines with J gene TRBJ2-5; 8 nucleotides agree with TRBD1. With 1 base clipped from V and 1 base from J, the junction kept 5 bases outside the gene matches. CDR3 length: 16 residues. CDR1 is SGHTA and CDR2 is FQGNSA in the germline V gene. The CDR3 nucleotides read TGTGCCAGCAGCTTAGGGACAGGGACCATCCAAGAGACCCAGTACTTC. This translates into CASSLGTGTIQETQYF.

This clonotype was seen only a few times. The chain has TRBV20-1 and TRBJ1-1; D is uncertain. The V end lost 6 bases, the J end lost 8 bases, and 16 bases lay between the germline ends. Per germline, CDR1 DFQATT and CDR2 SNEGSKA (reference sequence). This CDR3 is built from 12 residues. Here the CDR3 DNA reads TGCAGTGCCCCCCCCAGACACAAAGAAGCTTTCTTT. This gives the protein CSAPPRHKEAFF.

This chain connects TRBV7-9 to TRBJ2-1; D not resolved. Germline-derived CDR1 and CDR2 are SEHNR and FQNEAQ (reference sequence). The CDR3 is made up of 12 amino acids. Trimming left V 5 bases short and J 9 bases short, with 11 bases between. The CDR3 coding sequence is TGTGCCAGCAGCCCCAGTTTATCTGAGCAGTTCTTC. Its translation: CASSPSLSEQFF.

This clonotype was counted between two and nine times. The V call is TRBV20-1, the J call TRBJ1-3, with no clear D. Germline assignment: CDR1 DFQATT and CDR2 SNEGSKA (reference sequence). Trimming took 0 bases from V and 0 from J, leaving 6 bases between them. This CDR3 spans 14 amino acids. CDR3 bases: TGCAGTGCTAGAGATCACATCTCTGGAAACACCATATATTTT. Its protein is CSARDHISGNTIYF.

In DNA, the CDR3 is TGTGCCAGCAGCATCCTCTGGACAGGCCAAGAGACCCAGTACTTC. Encoded protein: CASSILWTGQETQYF. The J gene is TRBJ2-5, the V gene TRBV5-6, with 7 bases aligning to TRBD1. V lost 4 bases to trimming and J lost 1 base; unmatched junction nucleotides: 7. The CDR3 sequence is 15 residues long. Germline assignment: CDR1 SGHDT and CDR2 YYEEEE.

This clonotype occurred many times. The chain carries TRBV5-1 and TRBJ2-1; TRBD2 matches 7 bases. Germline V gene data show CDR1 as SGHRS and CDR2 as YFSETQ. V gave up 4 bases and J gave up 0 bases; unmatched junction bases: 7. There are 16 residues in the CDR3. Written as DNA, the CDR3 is TGCGCCAGCAGCGGGGAGGGGCTCGGCTCCTACAATGAGCAGTTCTTC. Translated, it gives CASSGEGLGSYNEQFF.

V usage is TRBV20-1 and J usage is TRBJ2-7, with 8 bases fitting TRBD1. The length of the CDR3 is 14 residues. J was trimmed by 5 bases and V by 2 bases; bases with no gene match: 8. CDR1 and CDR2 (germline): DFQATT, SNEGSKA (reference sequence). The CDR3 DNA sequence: TGCAGTGCTAGACCCAAGGACAGGGTCGACGAGCAGTACTTC. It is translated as CSARPKDRVDEQYF.

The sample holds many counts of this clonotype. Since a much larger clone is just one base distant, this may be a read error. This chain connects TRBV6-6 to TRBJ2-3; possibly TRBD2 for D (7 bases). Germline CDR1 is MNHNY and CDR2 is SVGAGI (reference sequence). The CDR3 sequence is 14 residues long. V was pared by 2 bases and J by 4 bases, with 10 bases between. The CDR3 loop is CASSYGGAADTQYF. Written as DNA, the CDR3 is TGTGCCAGCAGTTACGGGGGGGCCGCAGATACGCAGTATTTT.

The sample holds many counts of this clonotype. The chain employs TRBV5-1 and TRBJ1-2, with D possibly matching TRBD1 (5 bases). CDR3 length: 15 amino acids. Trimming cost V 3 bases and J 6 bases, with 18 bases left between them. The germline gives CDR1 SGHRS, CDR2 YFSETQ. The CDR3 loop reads CASSSSNRKEDGYTF. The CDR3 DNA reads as TGCGCCAGCAGCTCAAGCAACAGGAAGGAGGATGGCTACACCTTC.

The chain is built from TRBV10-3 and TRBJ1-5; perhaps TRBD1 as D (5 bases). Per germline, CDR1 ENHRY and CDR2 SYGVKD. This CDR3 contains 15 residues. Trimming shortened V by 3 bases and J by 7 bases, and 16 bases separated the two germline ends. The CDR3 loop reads CAISEYDSKIQPQHF. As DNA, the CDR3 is TGTGCCATCAGTGAATACGACAGTAAGATACAGCCCCAGCATTTT.

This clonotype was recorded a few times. As DNA, the CDR3 is TGCGCCAGCAGCCACGGACTGGGGGACTACGAGCAGTACTTC. Its translation: CASSHGLGDYEQYF. The chain carries TRBV4-3 and TRBJ2-7, with D perhaps assigned TRBD1 or TRBD2 (5 bases each). Germline CDR1 and CDR2: LGHNA and YSLEER. V lost 3 bases and J 3 bases, leaving 12 bases between the germline ends. The CDR3 extends over 14 amino acids.

The CDR3 DNA reads as TGTGCCAGCAGCTTACTCGGTGGGATTGAGACCCAGTACTTC. It specifies CASSLLGGIETQYF. This chain links TRBV7-2 with TRBJ2-5, with D hard to call. This CDR3 is built from 14 residues. Germline CDR1 SGHTA, CDR2 FQGNSA. The V and J ends lost 2 bases and 5 bases respectively, with 12 bases between them.

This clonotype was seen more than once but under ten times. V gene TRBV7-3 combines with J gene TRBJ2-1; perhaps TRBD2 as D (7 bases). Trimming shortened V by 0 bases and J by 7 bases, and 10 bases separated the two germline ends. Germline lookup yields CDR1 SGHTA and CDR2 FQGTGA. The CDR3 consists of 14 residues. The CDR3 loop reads CASSLTGGLNEQFF. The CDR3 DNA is TGTGCCAGCAGCTTAACCGGGGGGCTGAATGAGCAGTTCTTC.

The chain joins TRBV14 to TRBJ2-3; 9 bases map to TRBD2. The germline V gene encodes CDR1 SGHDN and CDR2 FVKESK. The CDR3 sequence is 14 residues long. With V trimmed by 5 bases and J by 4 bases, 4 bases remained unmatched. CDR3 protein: CASSFSGRADTQYF. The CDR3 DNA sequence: TGTGCCAGCAGCTTTAGCGGGAGAGCAGATACGCAGTATTTT.

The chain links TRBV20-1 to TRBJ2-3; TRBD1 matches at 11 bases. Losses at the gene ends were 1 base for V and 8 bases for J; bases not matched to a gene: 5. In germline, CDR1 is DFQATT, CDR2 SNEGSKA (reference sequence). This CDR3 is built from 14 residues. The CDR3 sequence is CSARGDRGTGTQYF. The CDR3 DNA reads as TGCAGTGCTAGAGGGGACAGGGGGACTGGTACGCAGTATTTT.

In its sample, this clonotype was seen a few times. Written as DNA, the CDR3 is TGCAGTGCTAGAGATCCCCGGGGCCGCACCGGGGAGCTGTTTTTT. This codes for CSARDPRGRTGELFF. This chain links TRBV20-1 with TRBJ2-2; D tentatively reads TRBD1 or TRBD2 (5 bases each). Germline lookup yields CDR1 DFQATT and CDR2 SNEGSKA (reference sequence). CDR3 length equals 15 residues. V was clipped by 0 bases and J by 4 bases, with 12 bases between them.

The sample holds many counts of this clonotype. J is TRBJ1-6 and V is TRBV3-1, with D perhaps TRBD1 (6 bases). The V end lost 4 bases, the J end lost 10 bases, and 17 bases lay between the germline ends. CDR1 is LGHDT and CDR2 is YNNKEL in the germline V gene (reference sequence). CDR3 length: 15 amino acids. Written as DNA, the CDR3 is TGTGCCAGCAGCCCCCGTTCAGGGGAGGAATCACCCCTCCACTTT. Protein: CASSPRSGEESPLHF. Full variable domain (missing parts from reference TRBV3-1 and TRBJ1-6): DTAVSQTPKYLVTQMGNDKSIKCEQNLGHDTMYWYKQDSKKFLKIMFSYNNKELIINETVPNRFSPKSPDKAHLNLHINSLELGDSAVYFCASSPRSGEESPLHFGNGTRLTVT.

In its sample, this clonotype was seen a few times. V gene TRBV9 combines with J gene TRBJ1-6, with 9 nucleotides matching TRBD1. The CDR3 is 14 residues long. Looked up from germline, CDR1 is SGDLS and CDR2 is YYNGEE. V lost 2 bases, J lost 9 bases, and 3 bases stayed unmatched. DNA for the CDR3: TGTGCCAGCAGCGTTACAGGGGGCACTTCACCCCTCCACTTT. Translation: CASSVTGGTSPLHF.

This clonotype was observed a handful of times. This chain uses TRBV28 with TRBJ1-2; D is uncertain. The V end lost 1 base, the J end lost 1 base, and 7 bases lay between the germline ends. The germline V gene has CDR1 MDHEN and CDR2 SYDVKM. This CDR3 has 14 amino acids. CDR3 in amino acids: CASSLSLDNYGYTF. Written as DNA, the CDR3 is TGTGCCAGCAGTTTATCTTTAGATAACTATGGCTACACCTTC.

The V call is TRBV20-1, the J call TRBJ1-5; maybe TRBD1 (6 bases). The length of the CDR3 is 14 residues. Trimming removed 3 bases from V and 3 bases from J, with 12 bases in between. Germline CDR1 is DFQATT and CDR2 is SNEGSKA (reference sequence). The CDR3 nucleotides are TGCAGTGCTAGTGGCAGGGGAATCAATCAGCCCCAGCATTTT. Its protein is CSASGRGINQPQHF.

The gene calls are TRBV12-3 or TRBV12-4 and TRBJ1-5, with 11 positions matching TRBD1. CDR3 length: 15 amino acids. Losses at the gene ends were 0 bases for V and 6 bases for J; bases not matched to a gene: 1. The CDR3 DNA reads TGTGCCAGCAGTTTAGCGGGACAGGGGGGTCAGCCCCAGCATTTT. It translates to CASSLAGQGGQPQHF.

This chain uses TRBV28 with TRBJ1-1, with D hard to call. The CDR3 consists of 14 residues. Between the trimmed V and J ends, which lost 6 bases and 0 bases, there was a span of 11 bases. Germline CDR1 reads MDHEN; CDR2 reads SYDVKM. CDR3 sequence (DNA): TGTGCCAGCAGCGACGAAAGGTTGAACACTGAAGCTTTCTTT. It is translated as CASSDERLNTEAFF.

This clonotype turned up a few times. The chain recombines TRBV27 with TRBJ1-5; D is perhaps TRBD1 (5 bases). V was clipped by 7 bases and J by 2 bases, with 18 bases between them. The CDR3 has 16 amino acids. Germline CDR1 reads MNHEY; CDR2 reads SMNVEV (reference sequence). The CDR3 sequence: CASTPRRGFGNQPQHF. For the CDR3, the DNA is TGTGCCAGCACCCCGAGGAGGGGTTTTGGCAATCAGCCCCAGCATTTT.

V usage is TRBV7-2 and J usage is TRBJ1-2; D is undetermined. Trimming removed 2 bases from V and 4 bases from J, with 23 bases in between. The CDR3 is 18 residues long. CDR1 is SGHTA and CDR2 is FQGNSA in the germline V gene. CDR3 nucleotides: TGTGCCAGCAGCTTACTTTACAGCAGCTCTGATGCCTCCTATGGCTACACCTTC. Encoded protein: CASSLLYSSSDASYGYTF.

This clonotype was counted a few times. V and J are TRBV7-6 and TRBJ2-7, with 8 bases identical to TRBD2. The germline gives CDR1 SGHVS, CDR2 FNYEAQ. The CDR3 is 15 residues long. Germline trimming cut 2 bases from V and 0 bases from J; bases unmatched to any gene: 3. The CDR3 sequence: CASSLSSGYSYEQYF. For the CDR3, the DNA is TGTGCCAGCAGCTTATCTAGCGGGTACTCCTACGAGCAGTACTTC.

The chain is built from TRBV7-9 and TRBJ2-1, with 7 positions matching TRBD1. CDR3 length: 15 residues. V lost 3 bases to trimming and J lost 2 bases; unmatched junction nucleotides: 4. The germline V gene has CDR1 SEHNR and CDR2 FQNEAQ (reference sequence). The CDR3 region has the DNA TGTGCCAGCAGCTTGGGGGACAGCGCCTACAATGAGCAGTTCTTC. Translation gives CASSLGDSAYNEQFF.

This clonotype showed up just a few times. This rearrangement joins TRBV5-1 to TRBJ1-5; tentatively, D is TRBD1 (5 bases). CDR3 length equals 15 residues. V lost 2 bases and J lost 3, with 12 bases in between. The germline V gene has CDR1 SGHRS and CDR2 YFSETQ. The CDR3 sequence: CASSFLDSYNQPQHF. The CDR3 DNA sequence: TGCGCCAGCAGCTTTCTCGACAGTTACAATCAGCCCCAGCATTTT.

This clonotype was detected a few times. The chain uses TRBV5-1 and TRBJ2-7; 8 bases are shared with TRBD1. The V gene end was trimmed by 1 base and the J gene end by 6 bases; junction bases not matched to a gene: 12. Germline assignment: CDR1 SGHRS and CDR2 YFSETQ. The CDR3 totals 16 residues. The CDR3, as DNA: TGCGCCAGCAGCTTGTATGCAGGGGGCGAGTCAGCCGAGCAGTACGTC. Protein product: CASSLYAGGESAEQYV.

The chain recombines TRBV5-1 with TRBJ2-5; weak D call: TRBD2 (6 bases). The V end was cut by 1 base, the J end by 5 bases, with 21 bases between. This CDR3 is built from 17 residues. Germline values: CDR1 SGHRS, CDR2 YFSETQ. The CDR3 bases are TGCGCCAGCAGCTTGAATGGGGGGATAAGTCAACTGGAGACCCAGTACTTC. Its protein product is CASSLNGGISQLETQYF.